Listed below are T cell receptor beta chains from one sample, sequenced in a study of vaccination and CD4 T cells after COVID-19. TCRdb passed the PCR reads through MiXCR, listing each CDR3 protein once. This sample has around 10,000 distinct CDR3 sequences, with approximately 30% found just once. What these receptors recognize is not known. The sample taken for sequencing was CD4+ T cells from blood, cultured in vitro. Source of these receptors: a human donor in good health. CDR3s include the opening cysteine and the closing phenylalanine or tryptophan. Fields, in order: V gene, clone size, J gene, D gene, CDR3 DNA, CDR3 protein. The D gene is left open where the match is weak. For some rows the clone size is stated as once, few or many, or as a class when expanded; others skip it.

V gene: TRBV27; clone size: few; J gene: TRBJ2-7; D gene: TRBD1; CDR3 DNA: TGTGCCAGCAGTTTTCGGGACAGTTCCGACGAGCAGTACTTC; CDR3 protein: CASSFRDSSDEQYF
V gene: TRBV6-1; clone size: few; J gene: TRBJ1-5; D gene: -; CDR3 DNA: TGTGCCAGCAGTCCGCGGGGTGGTGGGGGGAGCAATCAGCCCCAGCATTTT; CDR3 protein: CASSPRGGGGSNQPQHF
V gene: TRBV7-9; clone size: few; J gene: TRBJ2-1; D gene: -; CDR3 DNA: TGTGCCGTTGGGGACTCCTACAATGAGCAGTTCTTC; CDR3 protein: CAVGDSYNEQFF
V gene: TRBV7-8; clone size: few; J gene: TRBJ1-5; D gene: -; CDR3 DNA: TGTGCCAGCAGCTTAGGGGAAAATCAGCCCCAGCATTTT; CDR3 protein: CASSLGENQPQHF
V gene: TRBV20-1; clone size: -; J gene: TRBJ2-7; D gene: TRBD2; CDR3 DNA: TGCAGTGCGGTGCGGGAGGTTGAGCAGTACTTC; CDR3 protein: CSAVREVEQYF
V gene: TRBV7-2; clone size: medium-sized; J gene: TRBJ2-7; D gene: -; CDR3 DNA: TGTGCCAGCAGCTTAGGAGTGTTGGGGGACTACGAGCAGTACTTC; CDR3 protein: CASSLGVLGDYEQYF
V gene: TRBV28; clone size: once; J gene: TRBJ2-7; D gene: TRBD1; CDR3 DNA: TGTGCCAGCGCCGGGACAGGGTCTCAGAACGAGCAGTACTTC; CDR3 protein: CASAGTGSQNEQYF
V gene: TRBV6-5; clone size: few; J gene: TRBJ2-7; D gene: -; CDR3 DNA: TGTGCCAGCAGTTACGGCTGGATATTTTCCTACGAGCAGTACTTC; CDR3 protein: CASSYGWIFSYEQYF
V gene: TRBV20-1; clone size: few; J gene: TRBJ1-1; D gene: -; CDR3 DNA: TGCAGTGCTAGAGATCCGCAGGGCACCACTGAAGCTTTCTTT; CDR3 protein: CSARDPQGTTEAFF
V gene: TRBV7-9; clone size: -; J gene: TRBJ2-7; D gene: -; CDR3 DNA: TGTGCCGGAAGAGACGGATCCTACGAGCAGTACTTC; CDR3 protein: CAGRDGSYEQYF
V gene: TRBV6-1; clone size: medium-sized; J gene: TRBJ2-7; D gene: -; CDR3 DNA: TGTGCCAGCAGTGTCCGGGTCAGGGACATTCGGGGCGAGCAGTACTTC; CDR3 protein: CASSVRVRDIRGEQYF
V gene: TRBV18; clone size: medium-sized; J gene: TRBJ1-1; D gene: -; CDR3 DNA: TGTGCCAGCTCACCAACGGTAGGAACTGAAGCTTTCTTT; CDR3 protein: CASSPTVGTEAFF
V gene: TRBV7-9; clone size: few; J gene: TRBJ1-1; D gene: -; CDR3 DNA: TGTGCCAGCAGCTTCCCCGCTGAAGCTTTCTTT; CDR3 protein: CASSFPAEAFF
V gene: TRBV20-1; clone size: -; J gene: TRBJ1-2; D gene: TRBD1; CDR3 DNA: TGCAGTGCTAGAGCCTTCGCGACAGGGGGGGGGAACTATGGCTACACCTTC; CDR3 protein: CSARAFATGGGNYGYTF
V gene: TRBV18; clone size: -; J gene: TRBJ2-1; D gene: -; CDR3 DNA: TGTGCCAGCTCACCCCAACAGGGTAGCTCCTACAATGAGCAGTTCTTC; CDR3 protein: CASSPQQGSSYNEQFF